These 6 T cell receptor beta chains originate from one sample sequenced in a study of blood T cells in healthy people across ages. Primers used in a second PCR of about 6 to 11 cycles were a sample-barcoded 5' primer and a J-beta primer mix. Using its own MiXCR run on the 5' RACE reads, TCRdb lists one record per CDR3 protein. The data contain approximately 1.5 million distinct CDR3 sequences, about 42% of them singletons. The sample consisted of blood. The source is a woman in her late teens or twenties in good health.

Concerning this clonotype itself: With a much larger clone just one base away, this may be a read error. The chain is built from TRBV25-1 and TRBJ2-1; 7 bases map to TRBD2. CDR1 is MGHDK, CDR2 SYGVNS, per germline. J was trimmed by 6 bases and V by 5 bases; bases with no gene match: 10. CDR3 length: 15 residues. CDR3: CASSLSGKISNEQFF. CDR3 coding DNA: TGTGCCAGCAGTTTGAGCGGGAAAATTAGCAATGAGCAGTTCTTC.

V and J are TRBV19 and TRBJ2-7; 8 bases fit TRBD2. The CDR3 contains 15 residues. V shed 1 base, J shed 7 bases, and the junction held 9 bases outside the gene matches. The germline gives CDR1 LNHDA, CDR2 SQIVND (reference sequence). The CDR3 DNA is TGTGCCAGTAGTATAGTAGCGGGGTCCTACAATGAGCAGTACTTC. Its translation: CASSIVAGSYNEQYF.

The V call is TRBV27, the J call TRBJ1-2; a weak D match, TRBD1 (5 bases). CDR3 length: 14 amino acids. V was shortened by 6 bases and J by 4 bases, with 15 bases between the two germline ends. Germline lookup yields CDR1 MNHEY and CDR2 SMNVEV (reference sequence). The CDR3 DNA reads as TGTGCCAGCAGCCTAGTTGGGGCTGGCTATGGCTACACCTTC. Protein: CASSLVGAGYGYTF.

V gene TRBV7-2 combines with J gene TRBJ2-7; D unclear. V was trimmed by 5 bases and J by 0 bases, leaving 11 bases between them. The CDR3 extends over 14 amino acids. CDR1 is SGHTA and CDR2 is FQGNSA in the germline V gene. CDR3 loop: CASSPVGYSYEQYF. The CDR3 nucleotides read TGTGCCAGCAGCCCAGTAGGCTACTCCTACGAGCAGTACTTC.

The chain uses TRBV2 and TRBJ2-5, with D tentatively TRBD1 (6 bases). The J call may be wrong; the DNA end is better matched by TRBJ2-7. This CDR3 spans 14 amino acids. The germline gives CDR1 SNHLY, CDR2 FYNNEI. The CDR3 spells CASSKGQGPYEQYF. The CDR3 DNA follows: TGTGCCAGCAGTAAGGGACAAGGGCCCTACGAGCAGTACTTC.

This clonotype has more than one count but fewer than ten. The chain's CDR3 is CASSLESRDSAPYEQYF. DNA of the CDR3: TGTGCCAGCAGCTTAGAAAGCCGGGACTCTGCCCCCTACGAGCAGTACTTC. The chain couples TRBV7-6 to TRBJ2-7; possibly TRBD2 for D (6 bases). Germline V gene lookup returns CDR1 SGHVS and CDR2 FNYEAQ. There are 17 residues in the CDR3. V was clipped by 1 base and J by 2 bases, with 18 bases between them.